The 30 T cell receptor beta chains listed next were all sequenced from one sample in a study of vaccination and CD4 T cells after COVID-19. No antigen has been identified for these receptors. Treatment specified: roughly nine-day PBMC culture with coronavirus spike peptide pools or control peptides (ViraFEST assay). The Oncomine TCR Beta short-read assay sequenced DNA from cultured CD4+ T cells. TCRdb independently ran MiXCR on the PCR reads; one entry per CDR3 protein. The repertoire includes 20,000 to 30,000 distinct CDR3 sequences, about 41% of them detected once, and roughly a tenth sits in the top ten. Sample: CD4+ T cells from blood, cultured in vitro. All receptors derive from a human donor who had recovered from COVID-19.

This clonotype has just a few counts. The chain is built from TRBV10-1 and TRBJ2-1; D is tentatively TRBD1 or TRBD2 (5 bases each). This CDR3 is built from 12 residues. Trimming pared 4 bases from V and 7 bases from J, leaving 8 bases between. CDR1 is WNHNN, CDR2 SYGVQD, per germline (reference sequence). CDR3 DNA: TGCGCCAGCAGTGTGGGGGTGAATGAGCAGTTCTTC. It specifies CASSVGVNEQFF.

The V gene is TRBV18, the J gene TRBJ1-1; D is undetermined. CDR1 and CDR2 (germline): KGHSH, LQKENI. CDR3 size: 16 residues. V was pared by 3 bases and J by 5 bases, with 19 bases between. The CDR3 region has the DNA TGTGCCAGCTCACCGCCCCGGACCTCCCTGGGGACTGAAGCTTTCTTT. It is translated as CASSPPRTSLGTEAFF.

The J gene is TRBJ2-3, the V gene TRBV10-3; 10 bases line up with TRBD2. CDR3 size: 15 residues. Germline values: CDR1 ENHRY, CDR2 SYGVKD. V trimming: 8 bases; J trimming: 5 bases; junction bases outside the gene matches: 10. This CDR3 reads CAIQQGLAGEDTQYF. CDR3 nucleotide sequence: TGTGCCATCCAACAAGGGCTAGCGGGAGAAGATACGCAGTATTTT.

The chain is built from TRBV15 and TRBJ1-6; TRBD1 matches at 10 bases. Germline V gene lookup returns CDR1 LNHNV and CDR2 YYDKDF (reference sequence). V dropped 5 bases and J dropped 6; count of bases not matched to a gene: 10. This CDR3 contains 17 residues. In DNA form, the CDR3 reads TGTGCCACCAGCTTCCAGACAGGGGGCGCCCGTAATTCACCCCTCCACTTT. Its translation is CATSFQTGGARNSPLHF.

The table lists this clonotype with a few counts. The chain recombines TRBV4-2 with TRBJ2-7; 9 positions match TRBD2. The J segment lost 2 bases and the V segment lost 4 bases, leaving 12 bases of the junction unmatched. The CDR3 extends over 17 amino acids. Germline-derived CDR1 and CDR2 are LGHNA and YNFKEQ. The CDR3 is CASSRRVAGEAAYEQYF. As DNA, the CDR3 is TGTGCCAGCAGCCGACGGGTAGCGGGAGAGGCGGCCTACGAGCAGTACTTC.

This rearrangement joins TRBV5-1 to TRBJ2-5; D possibly corresponds to TRBD1 (5 bases). Germline assignment: CDR1 SGHRS and CDR2 YFSETQ. V was clipped by 6 bases and J by 0 bases, with 9 bases between them. The CDR3 runs to 13 residues. The CDR3 nucleotides are TGCGCCAGCAATTCAGGGAACCAAGAGACCCAGTACTTC. Translating it yields CASNSGNQETQYF.

The chain uses TRBV6-1 and TRBJ2-5; the D gene could be TRBD1 or TRBD2 (7 bases each). The CDR3 sequence is 16 residues long. Germline V CDR1 and CDR2: MNHNS, SASEGT. Trimming left V 0 bases short and J 4 bases short, with 15 bases between. The CDR3 DNA is TGTGCCAGCAGTGAAGCTTACGGCAGGGGGGGAGAGACCCAGTACTTC. This codes for CASSEAYGRGGETQYF.

This clonotype was seen a few times. The gene calls are TRBV7-9 and TRBJ2-7; a possible D gene is TRBD2 (6 bases). Trimming stripped 5 bases from V and 3 bases from J, with 17 bases between. Germline CDR1 is SEHNR and CDR2 is FQNEAQ (reference sequence). The CDR3 has 15 amino acids. The CDR3 nucleotides read TGTGCCAGCAGCAAGGGACTCAGCCACATCTACGAGCAGTACTTC. It codes for CASSKGLSHIYEQYF.

This clonotype was observed a few times. The chain couples TRBV28 to TRBJ1-5; 7 nucleotides align to TRBD1. Trimming took 0 bases from V and 3 from J; bases not matched to a gene: 17. CDR3 length equals 20 residues. Germline-derived CDR1 and CDR2 are MDHEN and SYDVKM. The CDR3 DNA sequence: TGTGCCAGCAGTTTATGGGGCATTAAAATGAAAGACAGGGACAATCAGCCCCAGCATTTT. The encoded protein is CASSLWGIKMKDRDNQPQHF.

This chain links TRBV6-1 with TRBJ1-1; the D gene is possibly TRBD1 (6 bases). V shed 1 base and J shed 7 bases, with 10 bases lying between them. Germline V CDR1 and CDR2: MNHNS, SASEGT. The CDR3 spans 13 residues. The CDR3 region is CASSEVSDSEAFF. Written as DNA, the CDR3 is TGTGCCAGCAGTGAAGTCTCGGACAGTGAAGCTTTCTTT.

The rearrangement links TRBV6-5 to TRBJ1-2; possible D gene TRBD1, 6 bases. The CDR3 extends over 15 amino acids. Germline CDR1 MNHEY, CDR2 SVGAGI. The V end was cut by 4 bases, the J end by 1 base, with 13 bases between. The CDR3 DNA is TGTGCCAGCAGTTGGACAGCCACGAGTAACTATGGCTACACCTTC. Protein sequence: CASSWTATSNYGYTF.

This clonotype was counted only a few times. The chain recombines TRBV23-1 with TRBJ1-2, with D perhaps matching TRBD1 (5 bases). TRBV23-1 is annotated as an ORF whose role is uncertain. V lost 10 bases and J lost 5, with 17 bases in between. The CDR3 is 13 amino acids. The CDR3 DNA sequence: TGCGCCACCCGTCCGGGGGTCGGGTATGGCTACACCTTC. It is translated as CATRPGVGYGYTF.

This clonotype has only a few counts. This sequence joins TRBV4-1 and TRBJ2-7; a possible D gene is TRBD1 (5 bases). Per the germline V gene, CDR1 is MGHRA and CDR2 is YSYEKL. The CDR3 runs to 15 residues. Between the trimmed V and J ends, which lost 2 bases and 1 base, there was a span of 12 bases. The CDR3 spells CASSQPNRQSYEQYF. The DNA for the CDR3 is TGCGCCAGCAGCCAACCCAACCGACAGTCCTACGAGCAGTACTTC.

J is TRBJ2-5 and V is TRBV2; D is possibly TRBD1 or TRBD2 (6 bases each). The CDR3 covers 14 residues. Deletions cut 5 bases from V and 5 bases from J, with 15 bases between. CDR1 and CDR2 (germline): SNHLY, FYNNEI. DNA of the CDR3: TGTGCCAGCAGTACCTATCAAGGGGGGGAGACCCAGTACTTC. Amino acids: CASSTYQGGETQYF.

The CDR3 reads CSARTVPSYEQYF. The CDR3 coding sequence is TGCAGTGCTAGGACAGTTCCTTCCTACGAGCAGTACTTC. This chain joins TRBV20-1 and TRBJ2-7; a possible D gene is TRBD1 (5 bases). With 3 bases removed from V and 1 base from J, the gap between germline ends came to 10 bases. CDR3 size: 13 residues. Germline V gene data show CDR1 as DFQATT and CDR2 as SNEGSKA (reference sequence).

This clonotype is a singleton in its sample. The CDR3 DNA reads TGTGCCAGCATGGGTCAGGACAGTGCCAATCAGCCCCAGCATTTT. This codes for CASMGQDSANQPQHF. The J gene is TRBJ1-5, the V gene TRBV28; the D gene is possibly TRBD1 (6 bases). Germline loops: CDR1 MDHEN, CDR2 SYDVKM. V lost 7 bases, J lost 3 bases, and 16 bases lay in between. The CDR3 contains 15 residues.

The chain joins TRBV9 to TRBJ2-3, with D maybe TRBD2 (6 bases). Per germline, CDR1 SGDLS and CDR2 YYNGEE. V was trimmed by 4 bases and J by 3 bases, leaving 12 bases between them. The CDR3 is 14 amino acids. The CDR3 sequence is CASSLRLDTDTQYF. Written as DNA, the CDR3 is TGTGCCAGCAGCCTCCGACTAGATACAGATACGCAGTATTTT.

The V call is TRBV28, the J call TRBJ1-2; 10 nucleotides align to TRBD1. From germline, CDR1 is MDHEN and CDR2 SYDVKM. The CDR3 consists of 14 residues. V was clipped by 6 bases and J by 8 bases; unmatched bases: 9. The CDR3 coding sequence is TGTGCCAGCAGGACCGGGACAGGGGTGGGCGGCTACACCTTC. Amino acid sequence: CASRTGTGVGGYTF.

The chain uses TRBV24-1 and TRBJ1-2, with D perhaps matching TRBD1 (5 bases). The CDR3 runs 14 residues. The ends were cut back, 2 bases at V and 1 base at J, with 7 bases in the middle. The germline CDR1 and CDR2 sequences are KGHDR and SFDVKD. CDR3 nucleotides: TGTGCCACCAGTGATTGGGGGGTTAACTATGGCTACACCTTC. Its protein product is CATSDWGVNYGYTF.

This clonotype was picked up one time. The rearrangement links TRBV3-1 to TRBJ2-3; tentative D call: TRBD1 (6 bases). Trimming stripped 4 bases from V and 2 bases from J, with 13 bases between. CDR3 length: 15 residues. The germline V gene has CDR1 LGHDT and CDR2 YNNKEL (reference sequence). The DNA of the CDR3 is TGTGCCAGCAGCCCACTGACAGGCAACACAGATACGCAGTATTTT. Protein product: CASSPLTGNTDTQYF.

J is TRBJ2-7 and V is TRBV4-1, with D perhaps matching TRBD1 or TRBD2 (5 bases each). V shed 4 bases and J shed 4 bases, with 14 bases lying between them. In germline, CDR1 is MGHRA, CDR2 YSYEKL. The CDR3 sequence is 14 residues long. The CDR3 DNA reads as TGCGCCAGCAGCCCCAGGGAGTACGATTACGAGCAGTACTTC. Amino acids: CASSPREYDYEQYF.

This clonotype was observed once. This chain joins TRBV19 and TRBJ2-7, with D tentatively TRBD1 (5 bases). Between the trimmed V and J ends, which lost 1 base and 0 bases, there was a span of 13 bases. The germline gives CDR1 LNHDA, CDR2 SQIVND (reference sequence). The CDR3 is 16 amino acids. The CDR3 loop is CASSIAGRANSYEQYF. The CDR3 DNA reads TGTGCCAGTAGTATAGCGGGCAGGGCCAACTCCTACGAGCAGTACTTC.

This rearrangement joins TRBV10-1 to TRBJ2-3; 13 bases fit TRBD2. The CDR3 sequence is 16 residues long. V gave up 3 bases and J gave up 7 bases; unmatched junction bases: 7. Per germline, CDR1 WNHNN and CDR2 SYGVQD (reference sequence). For the CDR3, the DNA is TGCGCCAGCAGTGACCACCGGACTAGCGGGGGAAATACGCAGTATTTT. Amino acids: CASSDHRTSGGNTQYF.

The CDR3 loop reads CASSLGLTSEQYF. CDR3 nucleotide sequence: TGTGCCAGCAGCTTAGGACTAACTTCCGAGCAGTACTTC. This sequence joins TRBV7-2 and TRBJ2-7, with a weak D call TRBD2 (5 bases). V lost 1 base to trimming and J lost 6 bases, with 10 bases between them. Germline V gene lookup returns CDR1 SGHTA and CDR2 FQGNSA. This CDR3 has 13 residues.

The chain employs TRBV4-3 and TRBJ2-2; D is undetermined. With 3 bases removed from V and 4 bases from J, the gap between germline ends came to 12 bases. This CDR3 spans 15 amino acids. Germline CDR1 LGHNA, CDR2 YSLEER. CDR3 in amino acids: CASSHSDGFTGELFF. CDR3 nucleotide sequence: TGCGCCAGCAGCCACTCGGATGGATTCACCGGGGAGCTGTTTTTT.

This clonotype was seen only a few times. The gene calls are TRBV24-1 and TRBJ1-1, with TRBD1 identical over 7 bases. V lost 3 bases to trimming and J lost 1 base; unmatched junction nucleotides: 4. CDR1 KGHDR and CDR2 SFDVKD come from the germline V gene. The CDR3 length is 15 residues. Written as DNA, the CDR3 is TGTGCCACCAGTGATGGGACAGCGGGGAACACTGAAGCTTTCTTT. This gives the protein CATSDGTAGNTEAFF.

The V call is TRBV7-7, the J call TRBJ2-5; 12 bases agree with TRBD2. Germline trimming cut 4 bases from V and 4 bases from J; bases unmatched to any gene: 13. CDR3 length: 18 amino acids. From germline, CDR1 is SSHAT and CDR2 FNYEAQ (reference sequence). CDR3 DNA: TGTGCCAGCAGCTCCCCTCCGACTAGCGGGGGAGGGGGAGAGACCCAGTACTTC. Translating it yields CASSSPPTSGGGGETQYF. Using reference TRBV7-7 and TRBJ2-5 for the parts outside the CDR3, the full variable domain is GAGVSQSPRYKVTKRGQDVTLRCDPISSHATLYWYQQALGQGPEFLTYFNYEAQPDKSGLPSDRFSAERPEGSISTLTIQRTEQRDSAMYRCASSSPPTSGGGGETQYFGPGTRLLVL.

This clonotype has a handful of counts. The rearrangement uses TRBV12-3 or TRBV12-4 and TRBJ1-6; perhaps TRBD1 as D (5 bases). V was shortened by 6 bases and J by 7 bases, with 16 bases between the two germline ends. There are 15 residues in the CDR3. For the CDR3, the DNA is TGTGCCAGCAGCCCCTCCGGGGGAGAAAATTCACCCCTCCACTTT. This codes for CASSPSGGENSPLHF.

V is TRBV5-1 and J is TRBJ1-2, with D possibly being TRBD1 (6 bases). Per germline, CDR1 SGHRS and CDR2 YFSETQ. The length of the CDR3 is 14 residues. Trimming removed 5 bases from V and 4 bases from J, with 15 bases in between. As DNA, the CDR3 is TGCGCCAGCAGATTAGCACAGGGACCCTATGGCTACACCTTC. Translated: CASRLAQGPYGYTF.

J is TRBJ1-1 and V is TRBV12-3 or TRBV12-4; D ambiguous. The CDR3 has 16 amino acids. Deletions cut 3 bases from V and 0 bases from J, with 14 bases between. The CDR3 sequence is CASSFGGDYMNTEAFF. The CDR3 DNA reads as TGTGCCAGCAGTTTCGGAGGAGATTACATGAACACTGAAGCTTTCTTT.